The entry below describes one T cell receptor beta chain. Sorting used thawed, overnight-rested PBMC stained with anti-CD3, a viability dye and GMM-loaded CD1B tetramer. CD1B tetramers were loaded with Rhodococcus equi-derived C32 glucose monomycolate. Before cryopreservation, the sorted PBMC lost their CD14-expressing monocytes. This entry comes from a study of T cells in tuberculosis. Study in general: Sequenced TCRs come from CD1B-GMM tetramer-binding T cells. Findings of the study overall: Low-affinity CD1B-GMM tetramer-binding T cells may have been missed.

No alpha-beta pairing information exists for these sequences. Repertoires were generated with immunoSEQ multiplex PCR, while TCRdb's copy carries only in-frame clones and drops some. Here the sample spans approximately 57,000 clones, approximately 88% being singletons. Looked up from germline, CDR1 is SGHDN and CDR2 is FVKESK. The CDR3 is made up of 16 amino acids. V trimming: 4 bases; J trimming: 7 bases; junction bases outside the gene matches: 15. The receptor was isolated from an adult woman with latent tuberculosis. The chain combines TRBV14 with TRBJ1-2; 7 bases fit TRBD1. The sample comprised CD1b-GMM tetramer-negative cells sorted from PBMCs. The chain's CDR3 is CASSRTYEDRVSGYTF. The CDR3 coding sequence is TGTGCCAGCAGCCGGACTTACGAAGACAGGGTATCTGGCTACACCTTC.